This TCR beta chain came from a study of T-cell reconstitution after alpha-beta-depleted transplantation in children. The table lists this clonotype with a few counts. For TCRbeta, the library was prepared with unique molecular identifiers. TCRdb fed the PCR reads into MiXCR, producing one record per CDR3 protein. The sample includes some 290,000 distinct CDR3 sequences, nearly 10% seen only once; the top ten take around 10%. Germline values: CDR1 DFQATT, CDR2 SNEGSKA (reference sequence). CDR3 length: 15 residues. The V gene end was trimmed by 2 bases and the J gene end by 2 bases; junction bases not matched to a gene: 6.

The chain joins TRBV20-1 to TRBJ2-1, with 7 bases fitting TRBD1. This TCR came from a human donor who donated a stem cell graft to a child with SCID. The sample here was PBMCs from the stem cell graft donor, taken from the stem cell graft. The DNA of the CDR3 is TGCAGTGCTAGAAACAGGGGTGGGACCTACAATGAGCAGTTCTTC. It translates to CSARNRGGTYNEQFF.